The subject of this entry is one T cell receptor (beta chain). What it binds is not known. An end of the junction does not agree with germline; a read error may underlie this. The sample originates from a study of naive and memory T cell subsets. This CDR3 region has 14 residues. Germline V gene sequence: CDR1 LGHNA, CDR2 YSLEER. Study-wide results and limits: A few larger clonotypes appeared in naive repertoires, especially CD8, possibly memory cells re-expressing CD45RA. In naive cells, over 95% of TCR sequences were seen only once.

The beta constant-region primer was an equimolar mix of two oligonucleotides covering TRBC1 and TRBC2. The ligated cDNA underwent four PCR rounds using SP2 and nested alpha and beta constant-region primers. TCRdb reprocessed the UMI-ligation and nested PCR reads with MiXCR, giving one entry per CDR3 protein. The sample holds about 150,000 distinct CDR3 sequences; 22% are singletons and the top ten take 0.1% to 0.11%. The clonotype comes from a human donor in good health. This rearrangement joins TRBV4-3 to TRBJ1-6; D is possibly TRBD1 (5 bases). Sequenced sample: naive CD4+ T cells from blood. CDR3 bases: TGCGCCGGCAGCCCCTCGGGGACGGTCTCACCCCTCCACTTT. Its protein product is CAGSPSGTVSPLHF.